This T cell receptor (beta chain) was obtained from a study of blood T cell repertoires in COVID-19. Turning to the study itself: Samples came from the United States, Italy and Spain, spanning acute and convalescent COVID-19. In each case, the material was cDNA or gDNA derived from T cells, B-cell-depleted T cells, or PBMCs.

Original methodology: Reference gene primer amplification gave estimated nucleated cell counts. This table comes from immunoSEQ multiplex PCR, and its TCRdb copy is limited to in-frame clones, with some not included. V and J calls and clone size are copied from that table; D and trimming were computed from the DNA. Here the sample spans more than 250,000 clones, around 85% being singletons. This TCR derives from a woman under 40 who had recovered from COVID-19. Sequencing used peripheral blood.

In nucleotides, the CDR3 is TGTGCCAGCAGCCCAATTAGAGGGACAGGGAGGGAGACCCAGTACTTC. It yields the protein CASSPIRGTGRETQYF. The chain carries TRBV2 and TRBJ2-5, with TRBD1 identical over 9 bases. The junction had 13 bases not matched to a gene; V was cut back by 6 bases and J by 5 bases. This CDR3 spans 16 amino acids. Germline CDR1 is SNHLY and CDR2 is FYNNEI. The variable domain in full, with the rest retrieved from reference TRBV2 and TRBJ2-5, is EPEVTQTPSHQVTQMGQEVILRCVPISNHLYFYWYRQILGQKVEFLVSFYNNEISEKSEIFDDQFSVERPDGSNFTLKIRSTKLEDSAMYFCASSPIRGTGRETQYFGPGTRLLVL.